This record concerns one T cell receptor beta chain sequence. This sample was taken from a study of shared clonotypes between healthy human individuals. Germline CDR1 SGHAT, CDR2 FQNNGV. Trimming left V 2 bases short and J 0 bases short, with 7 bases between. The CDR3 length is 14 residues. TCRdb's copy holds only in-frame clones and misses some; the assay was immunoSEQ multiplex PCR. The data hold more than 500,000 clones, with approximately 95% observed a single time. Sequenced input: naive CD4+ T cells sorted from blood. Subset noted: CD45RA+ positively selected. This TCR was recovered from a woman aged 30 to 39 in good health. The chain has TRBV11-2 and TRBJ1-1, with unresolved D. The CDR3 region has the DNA TGTGCCAGCAGCTTACAACAGATGAACACTGAAGCTTTCTTT. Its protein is CASSLQQMNTEAFF.